Sequencing of this T cell receptor (beta chain) was carried out in a study of cytomegalovirus exposure and HLA in healthy donors. The CDR3 extends over 17 amino acids. The V segment lost 6 bases and the J segment 0 bases; nucleotides outside the gene matches: 10. Per the germline V gene, CDR1 is LNHNV and CDR2 is YYDKDF (reference sequence). 13 Jbeta primers and 60 Vbeta primers were used for the PCR. Method: immunoSEQ multiplex PCR; TCRdb's copy keeps in-frame clones and lacks some. The sample has fewer than 70,000 clones; about 80% are singletons. For this clone: What it binds is not known.

Findings of the study overall: Rarity held for most TCR sequences, but there were some public TCRs that occurred in many donors.

The source is a man aged 35-49 years in good health and CMV-seronegative. The sample comprised PBMCs. J is TRBJ2-2 and V is TRBV15; 7 nucleotides agree with TRBD1. CDR3 amino acids: CATRTTWDSSNTGELFF. The CDR3 DNA reads as TGTGCCACCAGGACAACATGGGACAGTTCGAACACCGGGGAGCTGTTTTTT.